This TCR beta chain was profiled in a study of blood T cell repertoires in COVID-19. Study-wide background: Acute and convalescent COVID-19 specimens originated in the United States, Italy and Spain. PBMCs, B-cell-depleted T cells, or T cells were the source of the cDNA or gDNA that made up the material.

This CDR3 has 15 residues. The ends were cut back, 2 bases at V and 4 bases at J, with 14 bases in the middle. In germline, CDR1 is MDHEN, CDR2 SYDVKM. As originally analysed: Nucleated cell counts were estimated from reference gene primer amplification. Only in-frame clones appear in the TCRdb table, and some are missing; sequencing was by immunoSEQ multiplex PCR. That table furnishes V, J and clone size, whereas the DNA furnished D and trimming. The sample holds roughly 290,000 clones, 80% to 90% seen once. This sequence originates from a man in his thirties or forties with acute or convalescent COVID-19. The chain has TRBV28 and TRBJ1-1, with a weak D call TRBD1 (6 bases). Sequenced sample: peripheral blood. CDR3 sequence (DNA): TGTGCCAGCAGTTTAGCCACGGGGGGCCCCACTGAAGCTTTCTTT. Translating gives CASSLATGGPTEAFF. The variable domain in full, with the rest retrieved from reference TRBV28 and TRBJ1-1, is DVKVTQSSRYLVKRTGEKVFLECVQDMDHENMFWYRQDPGLGLRLIYFSYDVKMKEKGDIPEGYSVSREKKERFSLILESASTNQTSMYLCASSLATGGPTEAFFGQGTRLTVV.